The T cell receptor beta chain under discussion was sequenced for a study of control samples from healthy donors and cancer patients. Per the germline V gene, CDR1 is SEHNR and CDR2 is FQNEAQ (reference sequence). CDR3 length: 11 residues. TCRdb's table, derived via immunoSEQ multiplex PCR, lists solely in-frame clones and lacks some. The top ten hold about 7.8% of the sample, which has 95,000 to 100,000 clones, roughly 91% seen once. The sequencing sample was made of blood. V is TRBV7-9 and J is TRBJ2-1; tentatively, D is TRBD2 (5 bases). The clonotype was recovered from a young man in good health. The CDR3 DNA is TGTTCAGGACTGAACTACAATGAGCAGTTCTTC. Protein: CSGLNYNEQFF.